One sample yielded the 15 T cell receptor beta chains listed below, sequenced in a study of T cells in Graves' hyperthyroidism and ophthalmopathy. Amplified TCR beta CDR3 regions derived from RNA transcripts. The primer set for the first-round RT-PCR of the TCR CDR3 was HTBI. TCRdb analysed the multiplex PCR reads with MiXCR anew, one entry per CDR3 protein. The sample contains a few hundred thousand distinct CDR3 sequences, about 18% of which appear only once. The sample taken for sequencing was blood. These receptors all come from a young man with Graves' ophthalmopathy.

At least ten counts were recorded for this clonotype. The V gene is TRBV3-1, the J gene TRBJ1-1; the D is unclear. The CDR3 loop spans 13 amino acids. Germline CDR1 LGHDT, CDR2 YNNKEL (reference sequence). The V and J ends lost 4 bases and 6 bases respectively, with 12 bases between them. The CDR3 region is CASSRGRIPEAFF. For the CDR3, the DNA is TGTGCCAGCAGCCGAGGTAGAATTCCTGAAGCTTTCTTT.

This clonotype was recorded many times. This chain uses TRBV7-9 with TRBJ1-5, with D perhaps matching TRBD1 (5 bases). Per the germline V gene, CDR1 is SEHNR and CDR2 is FQNEAQ (reference sequence). V dropped 3 bases and J dropped 3 bases, with 9 bases sitting between them. The CDR3 contains 14 residues. CDR3 sequence: CASSLEGFNQPQHF. CDR3 sequence (DNA): TGTGCCAGCAGCTTGGAGGGGTTCAATCAGCCCCAGCATTTT.

This clonotype was observed a few times. The chain is built from TRBV6-1 and TRBJ1-2, with no clear D. The CDR3 is 14 amino acids. Trimming removed 6 bases from V and 0 bases from J, with 11 bases in between. Germline CDR1 is MNHNS and CDR2 is SASEGT. CDR3 loop: CASRTPLSNYGYTF. Here the CDR3 DNA reads TGTGCCAGCAGAACCCCACTTTCTAACTATGGCTACACCTTC.

In this sample, this clonotype turned up many times. The chain joins TRBV6-1 to TRBJ2-7; D tentatively fits TRBD1 or TRBD2 (5 bases each). Trimming took off 2 bases at V and 0 bases at J, with 14 bases between the two ends. This CDR3 is 16 amino acids long. Germline values: CDR1 MNHNS, CDR2 SASEGT. This chain's CDR3 is CASSEPMGRFSYEQYF. The DNA of the CDR3 is TGTGCCAGCAGTGAACCGATGGGACGGTTCTCCTACGAGCAGTACTTC.

A note on this clonotype: This may arise from a read error, as a much more abundant clone is one base away. Since no conserved phenylalanine or tryptophan closes the CDR3, a read error is the likely cause. The chain has TRBV2 and TRBJ1-1, with D perhaps matching TRBD1 (5 bases). Trimming removed 5 bases from V and 1 base from J, with 11 bases in between. CDR1 is SNHLY and CDR2 is FYNNEI in the germline V gene. The CDR3 runs to 14 residues. In nucleotides, the CDR3 is TGTGCCAGCAGTACCGCGGGGGAGAACACTGAAGCTTTCCTT. As protein: CASSTAGENTEAFL.

This chain links TRBV5-1 with TRBJ2-7; 9 nucleotides agree with TRBD1. The CDR3 spans 14 residues. Trimming removed 4 bases from V and 6 bases from J; junction bases left unmatched: 8. Germline values: CDR1 SGHRS, CDR2 YFSETQ. The CDR3 bases are TGCGCCAGCAGCATCCGGGACAGGGTGGGCGAGCAGTACTTC. Its translation is CASSIRDRVGEQYF.

The table lists this clonotype with many counts. The genes are TRBV18 and TRBJ2-4; D perhaps matches TRBD1 (6 bases). Trimming shortened V by 3 bases and J by 6 bases, and 6 bases separated the two germline ends. Germline V gene lookup returns CDR1 KGHSH and CDR2 LQKENI. This CDR3 spans 12 amino acids. The CDR3 DNA follows: TGTGCCAGCTCACCGGACAGAAACATTCAGTACTTC. Encoded protein: CASSPDRNIQYF.

This clonotype was recorded at least ten times. V usage is TRBV3-1 and J usage is TRBJ1-1, with D possibly TRBD1 on 6 matching bases. Trimming shortened V by 4 bases and J by 5 bases, and 8 bases separated the two germline ends. Looked up from germline, CDR1 is LGHDT and CDR2 is YNNKEL (reference sequence). This CDR3 contains 12 residues. The CDR3 DNA reads TGTGCCAGCAGCCCACAGGGAACTGAAGCTTTCTTT. This encodes CASSPQGTEAFF. The full variable domain, in which reference TRBV3-1 and TRBJ1-1 provide the parts outside the CDR3, is DTAVSQTPKYLVTQMGNDKSIKCEQNLGHDTMYWYKQDSKKFLKIMFSYNNKELIINETVPNRFSPKSPDKAHLNLHINSLELGDSAVYFCASSPQGTEAFFGQGTRLTVV.

This clonotype was counted many times. The chain recombines TRBV13 with TRBJ2-3; D is ambiguous. Trimming removed 0 bases from V and 6 bases from J, with 7 bases in between. The germline CDR1 and CDR2 sequences are PRHDT and FYEKMQ (reference sequence). This CDR3 has 13 amino acids. CDR3 protein: CASSLGGHDTQYF. For the CDR3, the DNA is TGTGCCAGCAGCTTAGGAGGGCACGATACGCAGTATTTT.

Many counts were recorded for this clonotype. CDR3 sequence: CSASPGTASNQPQHF. For the CDR3, the DNA is TGCAGTGCGAGCCCCGGGACAGCTAGCAATCAGCCCCAGCATTTT. The V and J genes are TRBV20-1 and TRBJ1-5; 7 bases are a match to TRBD1. Germline CDR1 and CDR2: DFQATT and SNEGSKA (reference sequence). V was clipped by 6 bases and J by 0 bases; unmatched bases: 8. The CDR3 extends over 15 amino acids.

This clonotype has a count of ten or more. The rearrangement links TRBV7-3 to TRBJ2-3; tentatively, D is TRBD2 (6 bases). The germline CDR1 and CDR2 sequences are SGHTA and FQGTGA. V was pared by 3 bases and J by 0 bases, with 10 bases between. The CDR3 totals 15 residues. The CDR3 loop reads CASSFGRGSTDTQYF. The CDR3 DNA is TGTGCCAGCAGCTTTGGGCGGGGTAGCACAGATACGCAGTATTTT.

This clonotype was counted ten times or more. This CDR3 is CASSPVGTSGGADTQYF. The CDR3 region has the DNA TGTGCCAGCAGCCCGGTTGGGACTAGCGGGGGGGCGGATACGCAGTATTTT. The chain carries TRBV7-3 and TRBJ2-3; 16 nucleotides align to TRBD2. CDR1 and CDR2 from the germline V gene are SGHTA and FQGTGA. The CDR3 has 17 amino acids. Trimming took 5 bases from V and 6 from J; bases not matched to a gene: 8.

The chain employs TRBV11-2 and TRBJ1-1, with unresolved D. Trimming pared 5 bases from V and 8 bases from J, leaving 15 bases between. CDR3 size: 13 residues. CDR1 and CDR2 (germline): SGHAT, FQNNGV. In nucleotides, the CDR3 is TGTGCCAGCAGCCCCGACGACGGATCCGAAGCTTTCTTT. It is translated as CASSPDDGSEAFF. The variable domain in full, with the rest retrieved from reference TRBV11-2 and TRBJ1-1, is EAGVAQSPRYKIIEKRQSVAFWCNPISGHATLYWYQQILGQGPKLLIQFQNNGVVDDSQLPKDRFSAERLKGVDSTLKIQPAKLEDSAVYLCASSPDDGSEAFFGQGTRLTVV.

Comment on this clonotype: One end of the junction is discordant with germline, which a read error may explain. V gene TRBV3-1 combines with J gene TRBJ1-2; 8 bases agree with TRBD1. From germline, CDR1 is LGHDT and CDR2 YNNKEL (reference sequence). The CDR3 is 18 residues long. CDR3: CTSSQEASGGATNYGYTF. CDR3 bases: TGTACCAGCAGCCAAGAAGCCTCAGGGGGCGCAACTAACTATGGCTACACCTTC. Together with reference TRBV3-1 and TRBJ1-2, the CDR3 gives the full variable domain: DTAVSQTPKYLVTQMGNDKSIKCEQNLGHDTMYWYKQDSKKFLKIMFSYNNKELIINETVPNRFSPKSPDKAHLNLHINSLELGDSAVYFCTSSQEASGGATNYGYTFGSGTRLTVV.

This clonotype has a count of ten or more. The chain combines TRBV29-1 with TRBJ2-1, with 10 bases lining up with TRBD2. This CDR3 is built from 15 residues. Germline loops: CDR1 SQVTM, CDR2 ANQGSEA. Unmatched junction bases numbered 14, after V lost 7 bases and J lost 8 bases. In DNA, the CDR3 is TGCAGCGAAGATGTAGAGCGGGGGGGCCTCGATGAGCAGTTCTTC. Encoded protein: CSEDVERGGLDEQFF.